The 10 T cell receptor beta chains below all came from one sample that was sequenced in a study of T cells expressing NK-cell markers. TCRdb re-called the 5' RACE reads and gives one entry per CDR3 protein, without DNA. The listing records 120,000 to 150,000 distinct CDR3 sequences. Sequencing was done on a sample of blood T cells: a sorted CD56 or NKG2C T cell subset, CD4+ or CD8+ T cells, or bulk PBMC T cells (not recorded which). All receptors come from a young man in good health.

The V and J genes are TRBV27 and TRBJ1-1. Per the germline V gene, CDR1 is MNHEY and CDR2 is SMNVEV (reference sequence). The CDR3 runs to 15 residues. This CDR3 is CASSLTSGRNTEAFF.

The chain joins TRBV7-6 to TRBJ2-1; TCRdb gives TRBD1 as the D gene, but with no DNA this cannot be confirmed. Germline V lookup: CDR1 SGHVS, CDR2 FNYEAQ. The CDR3 is made up of 13 amino acids. CDR3 loop: CASSLEPPHPTFF.

The chain carries TRBV6-1 and TRBJ2-2; TCRdb reports TRBD1, a call that lacks DNA to check it against. Per the germline V gene, CDR1 is MNHNS and CDR2 is SASEGT. The length of the CDR3 is 14 residues. CDR3 amino acids: CASSVQGAAGELFF.

V gene TRBV9 combines with J gene TRBJ2-5; TCRdb reports TRBD2, a call that lacks DNA to check it against. Germline-derived CDR1 and CDR2 are SGDLS and YYNGEE. This CDR3 is 15 amino acids long. The CDR3 loop reads CASSKTSGGQETQYF.

The genes are TRBV9 and TRBJ1-4. Per the germline V gene, CDR1 is SGDLS and CDR2 is YYNGEE. This CDR3 region has 12 residues. The CDR3 here is CASSRGDEKLFF.

The chain joins TRBV20-1 to TRBJ2-1; TCRdb picks TRBD2, but there is no DNA to check that call. This CDR3 spans 14 amino acids. The V gene's germline CDR1 is DFQATT and CDR2 SNEGSKA (reference sequence). The CDR3 loop reads CSAPSGSSYNEQFF.

This chain joins TRBV7-6 and TRBJ2-1; TCRdb proposes TRBD2, but this gene call is untestable without DNA. CDR1 is SGHVS and CDR2 is FNYEAQ in the germline V gene. This CDR3 comprises 13 residues. The CDR3 reads CASVPGGDNEQFF.

J is TRBJ2-6 and V is TRBV5-1; TCRdb proposes TRBD2, but this gene call is untestable without DNA. Germline CDR1 and CDR2: SGHRS and YFSETQ. There are 18 residues in the CDR3. CDR3 in amino acids: CASSLWLAGDSGANVLTF.

V and J are TRBV28 and TRBJ2-1; no DNA is available, so the TRBD2 call from TCRdb remains unchecked. This CDR3 region has 12 residues. In germline, CDR1 is MDHEN, CDR2 SYDVKM. The CDR3 reads CASSPAEDEQFF.

The chain uses TRBV27 and TRBJ2-1; TCRdb returns TRBD1, unconfirmable since there is no DNA. In germline, CDR1 is MNHEY, CDR2 SMNVEV (reference sequence). The CDR3 is 14 residues long. CDR3 loop: CASSLAGINNEQFF.